These T cell receptor beta chains were read from a single sample in a study of blood T cell repertoires in COVID-19. Only in-frame clones appear in the TCRdb table, and some are missing; sequencing was by immunoSEQ multiplex PCR. The sample holds around 350,000 clones; approximately 86% are singletons and the top ten take over 2.5%. Sequencing input: peripheral blood. Receptor source: a human donor in a cohort sampled during active COVID-19. CDR3s include the opening cysteine and the closing phenylalanine or tryptophan. D genes are given only for firm matches. The size entry is marked missing in some rows and otherwise reads once, few, many or a size class.

v_call	clone_size	j_call	d_call	cdr3_aa	cdr3_nt
TRBV10-2	-	TRBJ1-5	-	CASSEWGPMNQPQHF	TGCGCCAGCAGTGAATGGGGGCCTATGAATCAGCCCCAGCATTTT
TRBV24-1	-	TRBJ2-1	TRBD2	CATSGEGITSDTYNEQFF	TGTGCCACCAGTGGAGAGGGGATAACTAGCGACACCTACAATGAGCAGTTCTTC
TRBV9	-	TRBJ2-1	TRBD1	CASSPRTGRSYNEQFF	TGTGCCAGCAGCCCGCGGACAGGGCGTTCCTACAATGAGCAGTTCTTC
TRBV30	-	TRBJ1-2	-	CAMDTYGYTF	TGTGCCATGGACACTTATGGCTACACCTTC
TRBV3-1/TRBV3-2	-	TRBJ2-1	TRBD2	CASSWGLASDEQFF	TGTGCCAGCAGCTGGGGACTAGCGTCGGATGAGCAGTTCTTC
TRBV7-9	-	TRBJ2-2	TRBD2	CASSLERGRAGELFF	TGTGCCAGCAGCTTAGAGCGTGGGAGGGCCGGGGAGCTGTTTTTT
TRBV7-2	-	TRBJ1-1	TRBD1	CASSEDRVSEAFF	TGTGCCAGCAGCGAAGACAGGGTTTCTGAAGCTTTCTTT
TRBV28	-	TRBJ2-3	-	CASSLRSDTQYF	TGTGCCAGCAGTCTACGGTCAGATACGCAGTATTTT
TRBV29-1	-	TRBJ2-5	TRBD1	CSVGQGRETQYF	TGCAGCGTCGGACAGGGGCGAGAGACCCAGTACTTC
TRBV11-3	-	TRBJ2-5	TRBD2	CASSLGGAWETQYF	TGTGCCAGCAGCCTCGGGGGGGCCTGGGAGACCCAGTACTTC
TRBV2	-	TRBJ2-5	TRBD1	CASSSGQGAAETQYF	TGTGCCAGCAGCTCGGGACAGGGGGCCGCAGAGACCCAGTACTTC
TRBV4-2	-	TRBJ1-2	TRBD1	CASSQGTGTPNYGYTF	TGTGCCAGCAGCCAGGGGACAGGAACCCCTAACTATGGCTACACCTTC
TRBV29-1	-	TRBJ2-5	TRBD1	CSVATGDRGETQYF	TGCAGCGTCGCAACTGGCGACAGGGGGGAGACCCAGTACTTC
TRBV19	-	TRBJ2-7	-	CASSISVTGVGNEQYF	TGTGCCAGTAGTATTTCGGTGACAGGCGTCGGAAACGAGCAGTACTTC
TRBV10-3	-	TRBJ2-3	-	CAISESGDTDTQYF	TGTGCCATCAGTGAAAGCGGCGACACAGATACGCAGTATTTT
TRBV12-3/TRBV12-4	-	TRBJ2-1	TRBD1	CASSRAGGEQFF	TGTGCCAGCAGTCGGGCAGGGGGTGAGCAGTTCTTC
TRBV7-9	few	TRBJ2-1	TRBD2	CASSLGSGDTHEQFF	TGTGCCAGCAGCTTAGGTAGCGGGGACACACATGAGCAGTTCTTC
TRBV5-4	once	TRBJ2-1	-	CASSFTQTGNEQFF	TGTGCCAGCAGCTTTACTCAAACAGGGAATGAGCAGTTCTTC